The 22 T cell receptor beta chains given below trace back to one sample, sequenced in a study of T cells in Graves' hyperthyroidism and ophthalmopathy. TCR beta CDR3 region amplification was performed from RNA transcripts. Using the HTBI primer set, a first-round RT-PCR was run on the TCR CDR3. TCRdb reanalysed the multiplex PCR reads using MiXCR and keeps one entry per CDR3 protein. The sample has under 600,000 distinct CDR3 sequences, approximately 16% seen once. The material sequenced was blood. The source of these receptors is a woman aged 40 to 50 with Graves' ophthalmopathy.

This clonotype came up many times. The chain links TRBV5-1 to TRBJ1-3, with D uncertain. Germline V gene lookup returns CDR1 SGHRS and CDR2 YFSETQ. The germline V and J ends were trimmed by 0 bases and 0 bases, with 13 bases remaining between them. The CDR3 loop spans 17 amino acids. CDR3 protein: CASSLGTRPTSGNTIYF. The DNA of the CDR3 is TGCGCCAGCAGCTTGGGGACGCGACCAACCTCTGGAAACACCATATATTTT. The variable domain in full, completed from reference TRBV5-1 and TRBJ1-3, reads KAGVTQTPRYLIKTRGQQVTLSCSPISGHRSVSWYQQTPGQGLQFLFEYFSETQRNKGNFPGRFSGRQFSNSRSEMNVSTLELGDSALYLCASSLGTRPTSGNTIYFGEGSWLTVV.

This clonotype was observed at least ten times. The chain is built from TRBV28 and TRBJ1-2; 12 bases map to TRBD1. V gave up 3 bases and J gave up 4 bases; unmatched junction bases: 6. The CDR3 contains 16 residues. Germline lookup yields CDR1 MDHEN and CDR2 SYDVKM. The chain's CDR3 is CASSLTPGQGAYGYTF. As DNA, the CDR3 is TGTGCCAGCAGTTTGACCCCGGGACAGGGGGCCTATGGCTACACCTTC.

This clonotype was seen a few times. The chain carries TRBV18 and TRBJ1-2, with D possibly matching TRBD1 (6 bases). Trimming cost V 3 bases and J 8 bases, with 16 bases left between them. The germline gives CDR1 KGHSH, CDR2 LQKENI. The CDR3 sequence is 14 residues long. The CDR3 region is CASSPQDSLLGYTF. The CDR3 DNA follows: TGTGCCAGCTCACCCCAGGACAGTCTACTCGGCTACACCTTC. Full variable domain (outside the CDR3, taken from reference TRBV18 and TRBJ1-2): NAGVMQNPRHLVRRRGQEARLRCSPMKGHSHVYWYRQLPEEGLKFMVYLQKENIIDESGMPKERFSAEFPKEGPSILRIQQVVRGDSAAYFCASSPQDSLLGYTFGSGTRLTVV.

Only a few counts were recorded for this clonotype. This chain links TRBV28 with TRBJ1-1; D may be TRBD1 (5 bases). Germline V CDR1 and CDR2: MDHEN, SYDVKM. With 6 bases removed from V and 3 bases from J, the gap between germline ends came to 11 bases. The CDR3 runs 13 residues. This chain's CDR3 is CASRAGRDTEAFF. The DNA of the CDR3 is TGTGCCAGCAGGGCAGGGAGGGACACTGAAGCTTTCTTT.

The V gene is TRBV6-1, the J gene TRBJ2-1; no firm D call. The CDR3 is 15 residues long. Trimming took off 6 bases at V and 2 bases at J, with 14 bases between the two ends. Germline values: CDR1 MNHNS, CDR2 SASEGT. The DNA of the CDR3 is TGTGCCAGCAGGAAGACACGCTTAGCCTACAATGAGCAGTTCTTC. Translating gives CASRKTRLAYNEQFF.

This clonotype was observed many times. The chain links TRBV2 to TRBJ2-2; 9 bases are shared with TRBD1. Trimming at V came to 8 bases and at J to 4 bases, leaving 8 bases not matched to a gene. Germline-derived CDR1 and CDR2 are SNHLY and FYNNEI. The CDR3 length is 15 residues. CDR3 sequence reads: CASLRDRVATGELFF. The DNA of the CDR3 is TGTGCCAGCCTCCGGGACAGGGTTGCCACCGGGGAGCTGTTTTTT.

This sequence joins TRBV5-6 and TRBJ1-3; D remains ambiguous. From germline, CDR1 is SGHDT and CDR2 YYEEEE. CDR3 length: 14 residues. Between the trimmed V and J ends, which lost 4 bases and 0 bases, there was a span of 8 bases. This CDR3 is CASSPAASGNTIYF. CDR3 DNA: TGTGCCAGCAGCCCGGCCGCCTCTGGAAACACCATATATTTT.

This clonotype has a count of ten or more. The chain uses TRBV7-9 and TRBJ2-1; 7 bases align to TRBD2. Germline loops: CDR1 SEHNR, CDR2 FQNEAQ (reference sequence). With V trimmed by 2 bases and J by 5 bases, 6 bases remained unmatched. The CDR3 consists of 15 residues. CDR3 loop: CASSLNYGGNNEQFF. The CDR3 DNA follows: TGTGCCAGCAGCTTAAATTACGGGGGGAACAATGAGCAGTTCTTC.

This clonotype has only a few counts. The chain couples TRBV5-6 to TRBJ1-5; a possible D gene is TRBD1 (5 bases). Germline V gene sequence: CDR1 SGHDT, CDR2 YYEEEE. The CDR3 totals 17 residues. The V end was cut by 1 base, the J end by 1 base, with 15 bases between. The CDR3 region has the DNA TGTGCCAGCAGCTTGTTGGGGGGGGAGGGAAGCAATCAGCCCCAGCATTTT. It is translated as CASSLLGGEGSNQPQHF.

This clonotype was seen repeatedly, ten times or more. This chain joins TRBV6-1 and TRBJ1-6, with unresolved D. CDR3 length: 14 residues. V lost 0 bases and J 10 bases, leaving 10 bases between the germline ends. CDR1 MNHNS and CDR2 SASEGT come from the germline V gene. The CDR3 coding sequence is TGTGCCAGCAGTGAAGCCTTCGAGGGATCACCCCTCCACTTT. Translation: CASSEAFEGSPLHF.

This clonotype occurred many times. The V and J genes are TRBV5-1 and TRBJ2-7; D might be TRBD1 or TRBD2, each matching 5 bases. V was cut by 0 bases and J by 5 bases, with 15 bases left in between. The CDR3 sequence is 15 residues long. Germline values: CDR1 SGHRS, CDR2 YFSETQ. Written as DNA, the CDR3 is TGCGCCAGCAGCTTGGTGATGGGGGAGAAAAACGAGCAGTACTTC. Encoded protein: CASSLVMGEKNEQYF.

The chain combines TRBV25-1 with TRBJ2-5; D gene ambiguous. V lost 3 bases and J 5 bases, leaving 10 bases between the germline ends. In germline, CDR1 is MGHDK, CDR2 SYGVNS. The CDR3 runs 13 residues. The DNA of the CDR3 is TGTGCCAGCAGTGATCTAGAGGTCGAGACCCAGTACTTC. Translated, it gives CASSDLEVETQYF.

This clonotype was observed at least ten times. The gene calls are TRBV11-2 and TRBJ2-1, with 7 bases that match TRBD2. Trimming cost V 5 bases and J 7 bases; bases outside gene matches: 14. Germline V gives CDR1 SGHAT, CDR2 FQNNGV. The CDR3 covers 16 residues. This CDR3 reads CASSLRLAQGWNEQFF. CDR3 coding DNA: TGTGCCAGCAGCCTCAGACTAGCCCAAGGTTGGAATGAGCAGTTCTTC.

This clonotype was seen at least ten times. This chain uses TRBV5-5 with TRBJ2-1; TRBD2 matches 12 bases. CDR1 and CDR2 from the germline V gene are SGHKS and YYEKEE (reference sequence). V was clipped by 3 bases and J by 8 bases; unmatched bases: 6. The CDR3 length is 15 residues. CDR3 protein: CASSSTSGGTHEQFF. The DNA for the CDR3 is TGTGCCAGCAGCTCCACTAGCGGGGGGACCCATGAGCAGTTCTTC.

This clonotype was recorded at least ten times. This sequence joins TRBV5-8 and TRBJ1-5; TRBD1 might be the D (5 bases). This CDR3 is 14 amino acids long. Looked up from germline, CDR1 is SGHTS and CDR2 is YDEGEE. V gave up 1 base and J gave up 5 bases, with 10 bases separating them. In DNA form, the CDR3 reads TGTGCCAGCAGCTTGATGGGGGTTGATCAGCCCCAGCATTTT. Residues: CASSLMGVDQPQHF.

This clonotype was seen ten or more times. The J gene is TRBJ1-1, the V gene TRBV6-6; D gene unclear. CDR1 is MNHNY, CDR2 SVGAGI, per germline (reference sequence). V was pared by 0 bases and J by 6 bases, with 14 bases between. CDR3 size: 15 residues. The CDR3 DNA is TGTGCCAGCAGTTACTCGAGGCTGCAACTAGCTGAAGCTTTCTTT. The encoded protein is CASSYSRLQLAEAFF.

The gene calls are TRBV9 and TRBJ2-7; 9 nucleotides match TRBD1. J was trimmed by 3 bases and V by 3 bases; bases with no gene match: 7. The germline gives CDR1 SGDLS, CDR2 YYNGEE. This CDR3 spans 15 amino acids. The CDR3, as DNA: TGTGCCAGCAGCGAGGGGACAGGGATTATCTACGAGCAGTACTTC. Its protein product is CASSEGTGIIYEQYF.

V usage is TRBV10-1 and J usage is TRBJ2-7; 9 bases map to TRBD1. V dropped 3 bases and J dropped 4; count of bases not matched to a gene: 4. The CDR3 loop spans 14 amino acids. Per germline, CDR1 WNHNN and CDR2 SYGVQD (reference sequence). The DNA of the CDR3 is TGCGCCAGCAGTGATGGACAGGGGAAGTACGAGCAGTACTTC. Translation: CASSDGQGKYEQYF.

There are many counts of this clonotype. The chain links TRBV28 to TRBJ1-5; possible D gene TRBD1, 5 bases. From germline, CDR1 is MDHEN and CDR2 SYDVKM. V was clipped by 3 bases and J by 4 bases, with 10 bases between them. This CDR3 has 14 amino acids. CDR3 loop: CASSLSRVNQPQHF. Here the CDR3 DNA reads TGTGCCAGCAGTTTGAGCAGGGTGAATCAGCCCCAGCATTTT.

This clonotype was detected only a few times. The chain recombines TRBV7-9 with TRBJ2-1; D is tentatively TRBD1 or TRBD2 (7 bases each). There are 18 residues in the CDR3. Trimming pared 4 bases from V and 4 bases from J, leaving 23 bases between. Germline V CDR1 and CDR2: SEHNR, FQNEAQ (reference sequence). CDR3 DNA: TGTGCCAGCAGCTCAACCGCAGGGGGAGCGGGGATTTACAATGAGCAGTTCTTC. This codes for CASSSTAGGAGIYNEQFF. Combining the CDR3 with reference TRBV7-9 and TRBJ2-1 gives the whole variable domain DTGVSQNPRHKITKRGQNVTFRCDPISEHNRLYWYRQTLGQGPEFLTYFQNEAQLEKSRLLSDRFSAERPKGSFSTLEIQRTEQGDSAMYLCASSSTAGGAGIYNEQFFGPGTRLTVL.

Ten or more counts support this clonotype. This chain joins TRBV13 and TRBJ1-5; D is ambiguous. V gave up 4 bases and J gave up 2 bases, with 9 bases separating them. Germline values: CDR1 PRHDT, CDR2 FYEKMQ (reference sequence). The CDR3 sequence is 14 residues long. The CDR3 DNA is TGTGCCAGCAGCTCCGGGAAGGGCAATCAGCCCCAGCATTTT. Translation gives CASSSGKGNQPQHF. The full variable domain, in which reference TRBV13 and TRBJ1-5 provide the parts outside the CDR3, is AAGVIQSPRHLIKEKRETATLKCYPIPRHDTVYWYQQGPGQDPQFLISFYEKMQSDKGSIPDRFSAQQFSDYHSELNMSSLELGDSALYFCASSSGKGNQPQHFGDGTRLSIL.

The table lists this clonotype with many counts. The chain employs TRBV30 and TRBJ1-5, with 7 bases lining up with TRBD1. Germline V gives CDR1 GTSNPN, CDR2 SVGIG (reference sequence). With V trimmed by 3 bases and J by 3 bases, 5 bases remained unmatched. The CDR3 consists of 14 residues. The CDR3 region is CAWSQGGINQPQHF. In DNA form, the CDR3 reads TGTGCCTGGAGCCAAGGGGGCATCAATCAGCCCCAGCATTTT.